This note documents a single TCR beta chain sequence. This sample is part of a study of cytomegalovirus exposure and HLA in healthy donors. Primers: 60 Vbeta forward and 13 Jbeta reverse. Profiling relied on immunoSEQ multiplex PCR, and the TCRdb table lists in-frame clones only, not all of them. The sample carries about 230,000 clones, 85% recorded once. This TCR was recovered from a girl aged 2 to 9 in good health and CMV-seronegative. The sequenced sample consisted of PBMCs.

CDR3 sequence: CASSRGTGFGYTF. The CDR3 DNA is TGCGCCAGCAGCCGGGGGACAGGGTTCGGCTACACCTTC. The chain links TRBV4-1 to TRBJ1-2; 9 nucleotides align to TRBD1. The CDR3 is made up of 13 amino acids. With 4 bases clipped from V and 8 bases from J, the junction kept 5 bases outside the gene matches. The germline gives CDR1 MGHRA, CDR2 YSYEKL.